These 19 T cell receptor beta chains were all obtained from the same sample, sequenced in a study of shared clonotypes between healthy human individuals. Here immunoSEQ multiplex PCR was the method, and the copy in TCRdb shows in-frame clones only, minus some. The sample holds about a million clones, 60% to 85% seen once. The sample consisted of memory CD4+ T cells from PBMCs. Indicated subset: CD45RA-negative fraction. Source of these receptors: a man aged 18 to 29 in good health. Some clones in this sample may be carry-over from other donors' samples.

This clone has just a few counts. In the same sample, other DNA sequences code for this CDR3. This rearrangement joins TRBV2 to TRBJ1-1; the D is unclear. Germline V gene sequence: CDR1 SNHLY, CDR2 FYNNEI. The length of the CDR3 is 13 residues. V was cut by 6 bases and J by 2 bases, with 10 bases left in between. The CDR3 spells CASSRTGNTEAFF. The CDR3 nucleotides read TGTGCCAGCAGCCGGACGGGAAACACTGAAGCTTTCTTT.

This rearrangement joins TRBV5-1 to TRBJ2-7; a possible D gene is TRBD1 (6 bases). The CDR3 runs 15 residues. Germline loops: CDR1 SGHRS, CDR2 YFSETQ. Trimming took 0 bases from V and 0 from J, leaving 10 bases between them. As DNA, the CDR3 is TGCGCCAGCAGCTTGGTAGCCAGGGGCTCCTACGAGCAGTACTTC. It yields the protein CASSLVARGSYEQYF.

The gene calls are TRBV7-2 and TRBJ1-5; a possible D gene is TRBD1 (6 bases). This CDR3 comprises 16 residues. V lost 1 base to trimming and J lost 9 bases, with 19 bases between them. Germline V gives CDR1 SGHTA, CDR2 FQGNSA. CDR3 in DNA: TGTGCCAGCAGCTTAGTTGGAGCGACAGGTGGGGGGCCCCAGCATTTT. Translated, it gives CASSLVGATGGGPQHF.

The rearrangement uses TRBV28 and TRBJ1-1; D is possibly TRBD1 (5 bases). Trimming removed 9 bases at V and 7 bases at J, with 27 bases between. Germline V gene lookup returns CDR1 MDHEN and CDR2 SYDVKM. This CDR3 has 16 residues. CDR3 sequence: CASFPLAGRIEGEAFF. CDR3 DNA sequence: TGTGCCAGTTTTCCTTTGGCAGGGCGGATAGAAGGTGAAGCTTTCTTT.

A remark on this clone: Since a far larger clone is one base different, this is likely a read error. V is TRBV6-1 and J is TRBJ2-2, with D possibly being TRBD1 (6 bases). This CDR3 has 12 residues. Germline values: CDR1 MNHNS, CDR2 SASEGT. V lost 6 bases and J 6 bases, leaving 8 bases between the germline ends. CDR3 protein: CASSQGSGELFF. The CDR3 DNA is TGTGCCAGCAGCCAGGGGTCCGGGGAGCTGTTTTTT.

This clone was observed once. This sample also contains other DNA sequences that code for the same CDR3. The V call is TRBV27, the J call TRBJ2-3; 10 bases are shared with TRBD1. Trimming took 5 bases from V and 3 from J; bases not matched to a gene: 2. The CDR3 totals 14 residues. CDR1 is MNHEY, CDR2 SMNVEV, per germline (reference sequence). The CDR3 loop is CASSRDRGTDTQYF. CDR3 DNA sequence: TGTGCCAGCAGTCGGGACAGGGGAACAGATACGCAGTATTTT.

As DNA, the CDR3 is TGTGCCAGCAGTACGCAGGGTGCAACTAATGAAAAACTGTTTTTT. Amino acids: CASSTQGATNEKLFF. This chain uses TRBV28 with TRBJ1-4; the D gene is possibly TRBD1 (5 bases). Between the trimmed V and J ends, which lost 5 bases and 0 bases, there was a span of 10 bases. Per the germline V gene, CDR1 is MDHEN and CDR2 is SYDVKM. The CDR3 extends over 15 amino acids.

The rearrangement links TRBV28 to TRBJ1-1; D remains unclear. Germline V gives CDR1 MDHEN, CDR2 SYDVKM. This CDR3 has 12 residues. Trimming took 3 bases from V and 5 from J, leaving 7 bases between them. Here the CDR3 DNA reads TGTGCCAGCAGTTTTCGGGTAACTGAAGCTTTCTTT. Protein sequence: CASSFRVTEAFF.

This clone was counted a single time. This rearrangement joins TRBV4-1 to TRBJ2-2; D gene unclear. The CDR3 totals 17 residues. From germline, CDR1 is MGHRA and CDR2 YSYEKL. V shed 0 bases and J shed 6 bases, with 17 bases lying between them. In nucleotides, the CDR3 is TGCGCCAGCAGCCAAGACAATCGTGTTGGGTTGGCCGGGGAGCTGTTTTTT. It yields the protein CASSQDNRVGLAGELFF.

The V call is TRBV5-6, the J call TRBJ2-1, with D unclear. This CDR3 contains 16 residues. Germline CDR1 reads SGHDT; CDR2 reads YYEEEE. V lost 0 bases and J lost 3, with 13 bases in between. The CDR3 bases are TGTGCCAGCAGCTTGGCCGGTAGGTTTTACTACAATGAGCAGTTCTTC. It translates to CASSLAGRFYYNEQFF. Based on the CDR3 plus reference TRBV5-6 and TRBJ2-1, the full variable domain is DAGVTQSPTHLIKTRGQQVTLRCSPKSGHDTVSWYQQALGQGPQFIFQYYEEEERQRGNFPDRFSGHQFPNYSSELNVNALLLGDSALYLCASSLAGRFYYNEQFFGPGTRLTVL.

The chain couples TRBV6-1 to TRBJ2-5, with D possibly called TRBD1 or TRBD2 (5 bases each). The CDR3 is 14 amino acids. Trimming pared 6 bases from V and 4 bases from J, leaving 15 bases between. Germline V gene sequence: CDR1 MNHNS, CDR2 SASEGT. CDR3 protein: CASSPWDVSETQYF. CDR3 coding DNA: TGTGCCAGCAGCCCCTGGGACGTTTCAGAGACCCAGTACTTC.

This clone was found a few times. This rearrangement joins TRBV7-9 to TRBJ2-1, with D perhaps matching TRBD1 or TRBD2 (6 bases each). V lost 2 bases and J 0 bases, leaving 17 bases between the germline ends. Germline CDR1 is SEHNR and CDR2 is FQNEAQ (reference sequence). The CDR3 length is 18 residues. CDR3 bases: TGTGCCAGCAGCTTACCAGGGTCCGAGGGGGGCTCCTACAATGAGCAGTTCTTC. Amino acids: CASSLPGSEGGSYNEQFF.

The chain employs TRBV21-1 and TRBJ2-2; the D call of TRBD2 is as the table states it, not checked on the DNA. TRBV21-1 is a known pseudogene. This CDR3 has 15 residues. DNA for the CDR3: TGTGCCAGCAGCAAAGACGAACTAGTCCCCGGGGAGCTGTTTTTT. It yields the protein CASSKDELVPGELFF.

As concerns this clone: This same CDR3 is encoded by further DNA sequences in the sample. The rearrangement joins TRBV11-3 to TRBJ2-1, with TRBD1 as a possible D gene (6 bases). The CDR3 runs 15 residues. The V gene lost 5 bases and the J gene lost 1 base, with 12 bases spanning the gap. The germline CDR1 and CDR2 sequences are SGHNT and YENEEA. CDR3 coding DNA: TGTGCCAGCAGCCAGGGCCAGGGGTCCTACAATGAGCAGTTCTTC. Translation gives CASSQGQGSYNEQFF.

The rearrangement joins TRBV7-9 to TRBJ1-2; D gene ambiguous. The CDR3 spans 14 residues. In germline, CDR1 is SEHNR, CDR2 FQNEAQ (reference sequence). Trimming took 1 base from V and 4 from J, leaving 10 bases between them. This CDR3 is CASSLGTEGYGYTF. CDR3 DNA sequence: TGTGCCAGCAGCTTAGGGACGGAGGGCTATGGCTACACCTTC.

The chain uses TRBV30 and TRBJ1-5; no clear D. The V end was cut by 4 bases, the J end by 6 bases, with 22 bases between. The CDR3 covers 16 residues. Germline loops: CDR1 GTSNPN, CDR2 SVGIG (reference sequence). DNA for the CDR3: TGTGCCTGGACCGACTCTGCGGGCGGGTTAGGTCAGCCCCAGCATTTT. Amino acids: CAWTDSAGGLGQPQHF.

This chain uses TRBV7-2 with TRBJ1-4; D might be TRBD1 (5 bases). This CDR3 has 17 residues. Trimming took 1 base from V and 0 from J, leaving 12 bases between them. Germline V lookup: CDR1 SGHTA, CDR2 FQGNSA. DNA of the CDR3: TGTGCCAGCAGCTTAGGGGGCAGGGCTGCAACTAATGAAAAACTGTTTTTT. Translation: CASSLGGRAATNEKLFF.

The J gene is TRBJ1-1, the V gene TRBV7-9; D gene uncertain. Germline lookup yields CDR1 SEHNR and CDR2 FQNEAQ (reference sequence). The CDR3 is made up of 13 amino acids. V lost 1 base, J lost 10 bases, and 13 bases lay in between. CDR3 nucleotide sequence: TGTGCCAGCAGCTTAGTCAGACCGGGTGGAGCTTTCTTT. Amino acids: CASSLVRPGGAFF.

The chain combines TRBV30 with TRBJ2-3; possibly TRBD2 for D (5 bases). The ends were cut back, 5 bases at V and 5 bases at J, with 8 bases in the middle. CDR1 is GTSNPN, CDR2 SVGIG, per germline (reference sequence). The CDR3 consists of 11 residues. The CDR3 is CAWGRGDTQYF. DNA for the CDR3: TGTGCCTGGGGCCGGGGAGATACGCAGTATTTT.